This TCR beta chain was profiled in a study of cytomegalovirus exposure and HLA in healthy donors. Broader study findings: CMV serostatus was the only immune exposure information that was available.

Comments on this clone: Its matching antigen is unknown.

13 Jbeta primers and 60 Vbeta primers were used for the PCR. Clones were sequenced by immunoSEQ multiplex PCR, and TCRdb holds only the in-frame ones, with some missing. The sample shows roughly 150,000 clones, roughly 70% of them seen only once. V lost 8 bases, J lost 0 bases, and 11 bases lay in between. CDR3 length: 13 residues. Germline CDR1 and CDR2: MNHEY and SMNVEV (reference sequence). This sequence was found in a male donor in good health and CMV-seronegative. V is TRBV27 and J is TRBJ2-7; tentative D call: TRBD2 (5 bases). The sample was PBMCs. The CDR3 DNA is TGTGCCAGCCCAACTAGGAGCTCCTACGAGCAGTACTTC. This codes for CASPTRSSYEQYF.